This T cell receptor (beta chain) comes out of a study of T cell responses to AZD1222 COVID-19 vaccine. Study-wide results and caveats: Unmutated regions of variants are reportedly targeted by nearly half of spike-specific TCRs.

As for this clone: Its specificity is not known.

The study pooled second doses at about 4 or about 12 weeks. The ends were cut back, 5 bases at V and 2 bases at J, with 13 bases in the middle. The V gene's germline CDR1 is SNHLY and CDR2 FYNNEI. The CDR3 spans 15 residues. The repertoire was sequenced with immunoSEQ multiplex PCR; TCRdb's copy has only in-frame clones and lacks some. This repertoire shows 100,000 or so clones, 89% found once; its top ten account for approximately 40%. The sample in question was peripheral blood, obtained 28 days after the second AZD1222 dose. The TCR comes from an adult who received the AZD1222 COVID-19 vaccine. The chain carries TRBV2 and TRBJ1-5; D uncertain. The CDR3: CASSSQNFGNQPQHF. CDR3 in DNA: TGTGCCAGCAGTTCGCAGAACTTCGGCAATCAGCCCCAGCATTTT. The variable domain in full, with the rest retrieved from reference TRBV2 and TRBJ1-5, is EPEVTQTPSHQVTQMGQEVILRCVPISNHLYFYWYRQILGQKVEFLVSFYNNEISEKSEIFDDQFSVERPDGSNFTLKIRSTKLEDSAMYFCASSSQNFGNQPQHFGDGTRLSIL.